Listed here are 9 T cell receptor beta chains from one sample, sequenced in a study of blood T cell repertoires in COVID-19. Libraries were prepared by immunoSEQ multiplex PCR; TCRdb keeps only in-frame clonotypes and omits some of them. The sample records approximately 290,000 clones, roughly 90% being singletons. The sequenced material came from peripheral blood. These receptors were collected from a young woman with COVID-19, enrolled during active disease.

The V gene is TRBV12-3 or TRBV12-4, the J gene TRBJ1-1, with D uncertain. This CDR3 spans 13 amino acids. The V and J ends lost 3 bases and 4 bases respectively, with 9 bases between them. DNA of the CDR3: TGTGCCAGCAGTTTTGGGGAGGGCACTGAAGCTTTCTTT. Its protein is CASSFGEGTEAFF.

The chain links TRBV6-1 to TRBJ1-1; weak D call: TRBD1 (5 bases). Between the trimmed V and J ends, which lost 5 bases and 4 bases, there was a span of 14 bases. The CDR3 is 14 residues long. The germline V gene encodes CDR1 MNHNS and CDR2 SASEGT. CDR3 region: CASSPPGRRTEAFF. In DNA, the CDR3 is TGTGCCAGCAGTCCCCCAGGGCGGCGCACTGAAGCTTTCTTT.

The genes are TRBV29-1 and TRBJ1-2; no reliable D call. Germline V CDR1 and CDR2: SQVTM, ANQGSEA. V was pared by 1 base and J by 0 bases, with 12 bases between. The CDR3 length is 15 residues. CDR3 nucleotide sequence: TGCAGCGTTGAAGTTCCGACACCTTCTAACTATGGCTACACCTTC. It encodes CSVEVPTPSNYGYTF.

The chain carries TRBV5-1 and TRBJ1-2; 11 bases are shared with TRBD1. The CDR3 is 14 amino acids. The ends lost 5 bases at V and 9 bases at J; junction bases unmatched: 9. Germline V lookup: CDR1 SGHRS, CDR2 YFSETQ. CDR3 sequence: CASRHPGQGESYTF. The CDR3 region has the DNA TGCGCCAGCAGACATCCGGGACAGGGGGAGAGCTACACCTTC.

The chain is built from TRBV27 and TRBJ2-1, with TRBD1 identical over 10 bases. The CDR3 consists of 15 residues. J lost 2 bases, V lost 3 bases, and 1 base had no gene match. Germline V gives CDR1 MNHEY, CDR2 SMNVEV (reference sequence). DNA for the CDR3: TGTGCCAGCAGTTTGGGACAGGGGACCTACAATGAGCAGTTCTTC. Protein product: CASSLGQGTYNEQFF.

The genes are TRBV29-1 and TRBJ2-5; 11 bases fit TRBD2. V shed 4 bases, J shed 4 bases, and the junction held 8 bases outside the gene matches. This CDR3 is built from 15 residues. Germline loops: CDR1 SQVTM, CDR2 ANQGSEA. CDR3: CSVVFSGRDGETQYF. The CDR3 DNA is TGCAGCGTTGTTTTTAGCGGGAGGGATGGAGAGACCCAGTACTTC.

The chain carries TRBV19 and TRBJ2-7; a possible D gene is TRBD2 (5 bases). The CDR3 loop spans 14 amino acids. The germline V gene has CDR1 LNHDA and CDR2 SQIVND (reference sequence). V lost 8 bases and J lost 1, with 15 bases in between. CDR3 DNA sequence: TGTGCCAGTGCAAGAGGAGGTGGATCCTACGAGCAGTACTTC. Protein product: CASARGGGSYEQYF. The full variable domain, completed using reference TRBV19 and TRBJ2-7, is DGGITQSPKYLFRKEGQNVTLSCEQNLNHDAMYWYRQDPGQGLRLIYYSQIVNDFQKGDIAEGYSVSREKKESFPLTVTSAQKNPTAFYLCASARGGGSYEQYFGPGTRLTVT.

This clone was seen a single time. The V call is TRBV5-1, the J call TRBJ2-7; D unresolved. Germline CDR1 and CDR2: SGHRS and YFSETQ. V dropped 2 bases and J dropped 2 bases, with 14 bases sitting between them. The CDR3 loop spans 15 amino acids. The CDR3 sequence is CASSLIGDGAYEQYF. As DNA, the CDR3 is TGCGCCAGCAGCTTAATCGGTGACGGAGCCTACGAGCAGTACTTC.

This rearrangement joins TRBV18 to TRBJ1-2; no clear D. Germline V CDR1 and CDR2: KGHSH, LQKENI. This CDR3 has 13 residues. Trimming stripped 10 bases from V and 2 bases from J, with 14 bases between. In nucleotides, the CDR3 is TGTGCCACCACACCTTCATCAAACTATGGCTACACCTTC. This encodes CATTPSSNYGYTF.